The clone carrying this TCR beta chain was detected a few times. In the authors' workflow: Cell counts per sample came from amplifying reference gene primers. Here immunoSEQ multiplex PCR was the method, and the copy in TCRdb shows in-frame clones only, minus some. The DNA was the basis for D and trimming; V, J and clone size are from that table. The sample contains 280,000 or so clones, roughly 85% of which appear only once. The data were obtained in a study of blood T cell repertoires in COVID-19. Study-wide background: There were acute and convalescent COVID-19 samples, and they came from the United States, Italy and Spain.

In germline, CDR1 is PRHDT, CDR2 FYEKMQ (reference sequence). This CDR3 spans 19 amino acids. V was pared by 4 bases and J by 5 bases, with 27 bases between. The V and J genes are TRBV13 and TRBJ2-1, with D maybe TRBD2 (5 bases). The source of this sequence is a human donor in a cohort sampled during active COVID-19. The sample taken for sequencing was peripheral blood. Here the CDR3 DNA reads TGTGCCAGCAGCTCTACACCACCCCTACGCGGGCCCGACAACAATGAGCAGTTCTTC. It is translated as CASSSTPPLRGPDNNEQFF.